The 32 T cell receptor beta chains given below trace back to one sample, sequenced in a study of T-cell memory formation after mild COVID-19. A single record per CDR3 protein comes from TCRdb applying MiXCR to the 5' RACE reads. The repertoire includes roughly 550,000 distinct CDR3 sequences, approximately 20% of them detected once, and around 13% sits in the top ten. The sequenced sample consisted of PBMCs or a T cell subset sorted from them (not recorded which). These receptors were collected from an adult woman who had mild COVID-19 (a few samples of this study predate the infection). Cell type and time point are not known.

This chain connects TRBV6-6 to TRBJ2-7; 8 bases are shared with TRBD1. CDR1 MNHNY and CDR2 SVGAGI come from the germline V gene (reference sequence). The V gene end was trimmed by 10 bases and the J gene end by 2 bases; junction bases not matched to a gene: 7. The CDR3 totals 13 residues. The CDR3 sequence is CATLLGQAYEQYF. As DNA, the CDR3 is TGTGCCACCCTCCTGGGACAGGCCTACGAGCAGTACTTC.

This clonotype was seen more than once but under ten times. The chain joins TRBV6-2 or TRBV6-3 to TRBJ2-3; TRBD1 matches at 9 bases. The CDR3 is made up of 16 amino acids. Trimming at V came to 10 bases and at J to 9 bases, leaving 20 bases not matched to a gene. CDR1 and CDR2 from the germline V gene are MNHEY and SVGEGT. CDR3 sequence (DNA): TGTGCCACCACCAGGGACAGGGCCTTTCATGGGATGACGCAGTATTTT. This encodes CATTRDRAFHGMTQYF.

The table lists this clonotype with many counts. This sequence joins TRBV3-1 and TRBJ1-1; possibly TRBD1 for D (6 bases). This CDR3 region has 13 residues. V shed 6 bases and J shed 3 bases, with 11 bases lying between them. Germline V gives CDR1 LGHDT, CDR2 YNNKEL (reference sequence). The CDR3 is CASSLQGHTEAFF. CDR3 bases: TGTGCCAGCAGTCTACAGGGTCACACTGAAGCTTTCTTT.

In this sample, this clonotype turned up a few times. This chain joins TRBV29-1 and TRBJ1-4; D is unresolved. CDR1 SQVTM and CDR2 ANQGSEA come from the germline V gene. V dropped 4 bases and J dropped 0 bases, with 12 bases sitting between them. This CDR3 spans 15 amino acids. The CDR3 nucleotides are TGCAGCGTTGCGGGATTCCGTGCAACTAATGAAAAACTGTTTTTT. This gives the protein CSVAGFRATNEKLFF. The variable domain in full, completed from reference TRBV29-1 and TRBJ1-4, reads SAVISQKPSRDICQRGTSLTIQCQVDSQVTMMFWYRQQPGQSLTLIATANQGSEATYESGFVIDKFPISRPNLTFSTLTVSNMSPEDSSIYLCSVAGFRATNEKLFFGSGTQLSVL.

This clonotype was seen only a few times. This rearrangement joins TRBV7-8 to TRBJ2-7; 14 bases align to TRBD2. The CDR3 has 19 residues. The V gene end was trimmed by 5 bases and the J gene end by 0 bases; junction bases not matched to a gene: 12. Germline loops: CDR1 SGHVS, CDR2 FQNEAQ. CDR3 coding DNA: TGTGCCAGCAGCCCGCCCGGGACTAGCGGGGGCATTAGCTCCTACGAGCAGTACTTC. The encoded protein is CASSPPGTSGGISSYEQYF.

This clonotype was seen more than once but under ten times. The CDR3: CASSLERGPTYEQYF. As DNA, the CDR3 is TGTGCCAGCAGTTTAGAGCGGGGGCCGACCTACGAGCAGTACTTC. J is TRBJ2-7 and V is TRBV12-3 or TRBV12-4; 8 bases match TRBD2. The trim removed 1 base at V and 2 bases at J, leaving 4 bases unmatched. The CDR3 has 15 amino acids.

V is TRBV4-1 and J is TRBJ2-1; perhaps TRBD2 as D (7 bases). The V gene lost 4 bases and the J gene lost 8 bases, with 18 bases spanning the gap. The CDR3 extends over 15 amino acids. The germline V gene encodes CDR1 MGHRA and CDR2 YSYEKL. CDR3 protein: CASSLGGGTLDEQFF. The CDR3 nucleotides are TGCGCCAGCAGCCTAGGGGGAGGGACTTTGGATGAGCAGTTCTTC.

This clonotype has just a few counts. V gene TRBV12-3 or TRBV12-4 combines with J gene TRBJ2-7; D uncertain. V was pared by 3 bases and J by 3 bases, with 9 bases between. This CDR3 is 13 amino acids long. The CDR3 DNA reads TGTGCCAGCAGTTTCCTACAGAACTACGAGCAGTACTTC. This codes for CASSFLQNYEQYF.

This clonotype has only a few counts. The CDR3 nucleotides read TGTGCCAGCAGGGACATTCAGTCCGGGGAGCTGTTTTTT. This translates into CASRDIQSGELFF. The chain is built from TRBV6-4 and TRBJ2-2; D might be TRBD1 (5 bases). V was trimmed by 6 bases and J by 6 bases, leaving 11 bases between them. The length of the CDR3 is 13 residues. Germline-derived CDR1 and CDR2 are MRHNA and SNTAGT.

The chain joins TRBV20-1 to TRBJ2-7, with 8 bases identical to TRBD1. Germline V gene sequence: CDR1 DFQATT, CDR2 SNEGSKA (reference sequence). J lost 9 bases, V lost 6 bases, and 7 bases had no gene match. The CDR3 is 11 residues long. The CDR3 bases are TGCAGTGCCGGACAGGGCCTCGGGCAGTACTTC. It is translated as CSAGQGLGQYF.

V and J are TRBV7-3 and TRBJ2-3, with 7 bases lining up with TRBD2. This CDR3 contains 15 residues. Losses at the gene ends were 4 bases for V and 5 bases for J; bases not matched to a gene: 9. CDR1 and CDR2 from the germline V gene are SGHTA and FQGTGA. The CDR3 sequence: CASSSTGLGLDTQYF. In DNA, the CDR3 is TGTGCCAGCAGCTCCACCGGACTAGGATTAGATACGCAGTATTTT. The variable domain in full, completed from reference TRBV7-3 and TRBJ2-3, reads GAGVSQTPSNKVTEKGKYVELRCDPISGHTALYWYRQSLGQGPEFLIYFQGTGAADDSGLPNDRFFAVRPEGSVSTLKIQRTERGDSAVYLCASSSTGLGLDTQYFGPGTRLTVL.

CDR3 in amino acids: CASSPRGLKNYNEQFF. The DNA for the CDR3 is TGTGCCAGCAGCCCTCGGGGACTCAAAAACTACAATGAGCAGTTCTTC. The chain links TRBV4-2 to TRBJ2-1; a possible D gene is TRBD2 (6 bases). This CDR3 is 16 amino acids long. The germline V and J ends were trimmed by 4 bases and 3 bases, with 16 bases remaining between them. CDR1 is LGHNA and CDR2 is YNFKEQ in the germline V gene.

About this clonotype itself: An end of the junction differs from the germline gene, which may be a read error. The rearrangement links TRBV20-1 to TRBJ1-6; D is perhaps TRBD1 (6 bases). Germline V gene data show CDR1 as DFQATT and CDR2 as SNEGSKA (reference sequence). The CDR3 totals 14 residues. CDR3 coding DNA: TGCAGTGTTAGAAGACAGGCTCCTCCCTTCCTCCTCCACTTT. This encodes CSVRRQAPPFLLHF.

The J gene is TRBJ1-1, the V gene TRBV12-3 or TRBV12-4; D ambiguous. This CDR3 region has 14 residues. Trimming shortened V by 6 bases and J by 0 bases, and 11 bases separated the two germline ends. CDR3 nucleotide sequence: TGTGCCAGCAGGGGCTGGGTCATGAACACTGAAGCTTTCTTT. Amino acid sequence: CASRGWVMNTEAFF.

The chain uses TRBV29-1 and TRBJ2-5; 7 bases align to TRBD1. The length of the CDR3 is 16 residues. Germline V gene sequence: CDR1 SQVTM, CDR2 ANQGSEA. Losses at the gene ends were 4 bases for V and 4 bases for J; bases not matched to a gene: 15. CDR3 loop: CSVVRPEQGIAETQYF. In nucleotides, the CDR3 is TGCAGCGTTGTGAGGCCGGAACAGGGGATAGCAGAGACCCAGTACTTC.

This rearrangement joins TRBV30 to TRBJ2-7; D might be TRBD2 (5 bases). Germline loops: CDR1 GTSNPN, CDR2 SVGIG (reference sequence). The CDR3 extends over 13 amino acids. Trimming took 1 base from V and 5 from J, leaving 12 bases between them. CDR3 nucleotide sequence: TGTGCCTGGAGTGGAGACTATTTGGACGAGCAGTACTTC. This translates into CAWSGDYLDEQYF.

This clonotype was recorded a few times. The J gene is TRBJ2-5, the V gene TRBV15; D unresolved. Germline loops: CDR1 LNHNV, CDR2 YYDKDF (reference sequence). The CDR3 is 15 amino acids. V lost 3 bases and J 1 base, leaving 12 bases between the germline ends. The CDR3 loop reads CATSRENRPQETQYF. The CDR3 nucleotides read TGTGCCACCAGCAGGGAGAACAGACCCCAAGAGACCCAGTACTTC.

The chain joins TRBV19 to TRBJ1-5; 7 bases are a match to TRBD1. The germline gives CDR1 LNHDA, CDR2 SQIVND (reference sequence). This CDR3 spans 16 amino acids. Trimming at V came to 2 bases and at J to 0 bases, leaving 4 bases not matched to a gene. The CDR3 region has the DNA TGTGCCAGTAGTATAAGGGGGCGAGATAGCAATCAGCCCCAGCATTTT. Translation: CASSIRGRDSNQPQHF.

The gene calls are TRBV25-1 and TRBJ2-7; possible D gene TRBD1, 5 bases. Germline CDR1 MGHDK, CDR2 SYGVNS. Trimming took 8 bases from V and 1 from J, leaving 12 bases between them. This CDR3 has 13 residues. CDR3 loop: CASGAYGSYEQYF. Written as DNA, the CDR3 is TGTGCCAGCGGGGCGTACGGTTCCTACGAGCAGTACTTC.

The CDR3: CASSVSSGWDEQYF. CDR3 nucleotide sequence: TGTGCCAGCAGCGTCTCCTCCGGGTGGGACGAGCAGTACTTC. The gene calls are TRBV9 and TRBJ2-7; D gene uncertain. The germline V and J ends were trimmed by 2 bases and 5 bases, with 14 bases remaining between them. The CDR3 sequence is 14 residues long. Looked up from germline, CDR1 is SGDLS and CDR2 is YYNGEE.

This clonotype occurred a few times. J is TRBJ1-6 and V is TRBV7-8, with D perhaps matching TRBD1 (6 bases). The length of the CDR3 is 15 residues. The V gene lost 8 bases and the J gene lost 3 bases, with 14 bases spanning the gap. Germline loops: CDR1 SGHVS, CDR2 FQNEAQ. CDR3 loop: CASATGANYNSPLHF. The CDR3 DNA follows: TGTGCCAGCGCGACAGGCGCGAACTATAATTCACCCCTCCACTTT.

The rearrangement links TRBV18 to TRBJ2-1, with 9 bases aligning to TRBD1. Losses at the gene ends were 8 bases for V and 6 bases for J; bases not matched to a gene: 5. CDR1 is KGHSH, CDR2 LQKENI, per germline. CDR3 length equals 13 residues. The CDR3 DNA sequence: TGTGCCAGCGGGAAGACAGGGGGCAATGAGCAGTTCTTC. It translates to CASGKTGGNEQFF.

This clonotype was observed a handful of times. The chain recombines TRBV29-1 with TRBJ2-7; D is perhaps TRBD2 (5 bases). Between the trimmed V and J ends, which lost 6 bases and 1 base, there was a span of 13 bases. CDR3 length: 13 amino acids. The germline V gene encodes CDR1 SQVTM and CDR2 ANQGSEA. The CDR3 nucleotides are TGCAGCGTGTACGCCGGGGATTCCTACGAGCAGTACTTC. Amino acids: CSVYAGDSYEQYF.

The chain combines TRBV5-1 with TRBJ2-7, with TRBD1 as a possible D gene (6 bases). The CDR3 is made up of 14 amino acids. Trimming cost V 4 bases and J 0 bases, with 11 bases left between them. Germline CDR1 SGHRS, CDR2 YFSETQ. For the CDR3, the DNA is TGCGCCAGCAGCCTCCGGGACAACTCCTACGAGCAGTACTTC. Translation gives CASSLRDNSYEQYF.

In this sample, this clonotype turned up a few times. This sequence joins TRBV5-1 and TRBJ1-1; D is unclear. This CDR3 comprises 13 residues. CDR1 is SGHRS, CDR2 YFSETQ, per germline. Trimming pared 1 base from V and 3 bases from J, leaving 7 bases between. CDR3 sequence reads: CASSLIGDTEAFF. CDR3 nucleotides: TGCGCCAGCAGCTTGATCGGTGACACTGAAGCTTTCTTT.

This clonotype was observed a few times. The chain uses TRBV2 and TRBJ1-2, with 7 bases lining up with TRBD1. The germline CDR1 and CDR2 sequences are SNHLY and FYNNEI. After removal of 5 bases from V and 5 bases from J, the junction contained 8 bases not matched to a gene. The CDR3 is 14 amino acids. The DNA of the CDR3 is TGTGCCAGCAGTCCAACAGGGGTTGCGTATGGCTACACCTTC. Translated: CASSPTGVAYGYTF.

In this sample, this clonotype turned up a few times. The gene calls are TRBV24-1 and TRBJ2-2; the D is unclear. Germline V gives CDR1 KGHDR, CDR2 SFDVKD. V gave up 7 bases and J gave up 7 bases, with 9 bases separating them. The CDR3 sequence is 12 residues long. CDR3 in amino acids: CATRDPLGELFF. CDR3 nucleotide sequence: TGTGCCACCAGGGATCCCCTCGGGGAGCTGTTTTTT.

This chain links TRBV5-1 with TRBJ2-2, with 8 bases aligning to TRBD2. The J segment lost 9 bases and the V segment lost 2 bases, leaving 12 bases of the junction unmatched. Per germline, CDR1 SGHRS and CDR2 YFSETQ. The CDR3 length is 16 residues. This chain's CDR3 is CASSFPGGAPRRELFF. DNA of the CDR3: TGCGCCAGCAGCTTTCCGGGGGGGGCGCCCAGACGGGAGCTGTTTTTT. The whole variable domain, filled in from reference TRBV5-1 and TRBJ2-2, reads KAGVTQTPRYLIKTRGQQVTLSCSPISGHRSVSWYQQTPGQGLQFLFEYFSETQRNKGNFPGRFSGRQFSNSRSEMNVSTLELGDSALYLCASSFPGGAPRRELFFGEGSRLTVL.

This clonotype has more than one count but fewer than ten. In DNA, the CDR3 is TGCAGTGTCATCGGGCCGACTAGCGGGAGGGCCCCTCCCTACGAGCAGTACTTC. It is translated as CSVIGPTSGRAPPYEQYF. The chain has TRBV20-1 and TRBJ2-7; the match to TRBD2 covers 14 bases. Looked up from germline, CDR1 is DFQATT and CDR2 is SNEGSKA (reference sequence). The CDR3 is 18 amino acids. Unmatched junction bases numbered 16, after V lost 7 bases and J lost 2 bases.

The chain employs TRBV15 and TRBJ1-3; D is undetermined. The CDR3 is 18 residues long. Trimming shortened V by 0 bases and J by 1 base, and 16 bases separated the two germline ends. CDR1 LNHNV and CDR2 YYDKDF come from the germline V gene (reference sequence). CDR3 sequence (DNA): TGTGCCACCAGCAGAGATAGGTTAAGGCCCGTTTCTGGAAACACCATATATTTT. Its translation: CATSRDRLRPVSGNTIYF.

The V and J genes are TRBV6-2 or TRBV6-3 and TRBJ2-7; 8 bases are a match to TRBD1. The V segment lost 6 bases and the J segment 6 bases; nucleotides outside the gene matches: 16. Germline assignment: CDR1 MNHEY and CDR2 SVGEGT. The CDR3 has 16 amino acids. CDR3 DNA: TGTGCCAGCAGCTCCTATCGGCGGACAGGGATGGGCGAGCAGTACTTC. Translation gives CASSSYRRTGMGEQYF.

There are a few counts of this clonotype. V is TRBV5-1 and J is TRBJ2-2, with D perhaps matching TRBD1 (6 bases). This CDR3 has 15 residues. Germline assignment: CDR1 SGHRS and CDR2 YFSETQ. V was trimmed by 2 bases and J by 7 bases, leaving 15 bases between them. The chain's CDR3 is CASSLNRARSGELFF. The CDR3, as DNA: TGCGCCAGCAGCTTAAACAGGGCCCGGAGCGGGGAGCTGTTTTTT.